The 3 T cell receptor beta chains below all came from one sample that was sequenced in a study of PD-1 blockade in classical Hodgkin lymphoma. Stated time point: cycle 4 day 1 (C4D1), after 5 to 7 weeks of nivolumab. Every patient was affected by relapse after autologous stem cell transplantation, while exposure to brentuximab vedotin was not uniform. Purification of CD4+ T cells from thawed PBMCs was achieved by magnetic negative selection. The repertoire was sequenced with immunoSEQ multiplex PCR; TCRdb's copy has only in-frame clones and lacks some. Here the sample spans over 15,000 clones, 70% being singletons. Sequencing was performed on CD4+ T cells from blood, taken before the fourth cycle of nivolumab. All receptors come from a human donor with classical Hodgkin lymphoma.

The chain uses TRBV6-1 and TRBJ2-2, with a tentative D call TRBD1 (6 bases). This CDR3 region has 15 residues. V lost 1 base and J 5 bases, leaving 11 bases between the germline ends. The V gene's germline CDR1 is MNHNS and CDR2 SASEGT. CDR3: CASSEVQGLTGELFF. The CDR3 region has the DNA TGTGCCAGCAGTGAAGTGCAGGGGCTGACCGGGGAGCTGTTTTTT.

This rearrangement joins TRBV4-2 to TRBJ2-2; possibly TRBD1 for D (5 bases). V lost 0 bases and J 6 bases, leaving 14 bases between the germline ends. Germline V CDR1 and CDR2: LGHNA, YNFKEQ. This CDR3 contains 16 residues. CDR3 in DNA: TGTGCCAGCAGCCAAGACCTCAGCAGGGAATCCGGGGAGCTGTTTTTT. Encoded protein: CASSQDLSRESGELFF.

The chain uses TRBV4-1 and TRBJ1-6; unclear D gene. This CDR3 has 12 amino acids. Trimming took 4 bases from V and 14 from J, leaving 12 bases between them. Germline CDR1 and CDR2: MGHRA and YSYEKL. DNA for the CDR3: TGCGCCAGCAGCCTAGTAAATGGCGCCCTCCACTTT. Protein product: CASSLVNGALHF.